The 10 T cell receptor beta chains below come from one sample, sequenced in a study of molecular identifiers for immune sequencing clone quantification. TCRdb reprocessed the PCR reads via MiXCR and lists one record per CDR3 protein. The data show roughly 320,000 distinct CDR3 sequences, roughly 24% seen once. Sequencing was performed on naive CD8+ T cells from blood, with Jurkat cell RNA spiked in. Described subset: FACS-sorted CD8+CD4-CCR7+CD45RA+ naive T cells. The receptors derive from a human donor in good health. Some libraries in this study had Jurkat cell RNA spiked in.

There are many counts of this clonotype. The chain recombines TRBV7-9 with TRBJ2-4, with 7 positions matching TRBD1. The CDR3 spans 16 residues. CDR1 and CDR2 from the germline V gene are SEHNR and FQNEAQ (reference sequence). The ends lost 6 bases at V and 2 bases at J; junction bases unmatched: 10. The DNA of the CDR3 is TGTGCCAGCAGGAGCACCGGGACAGCCACCAAAAACATTCAGTACTTC. Its protein is CASRSTGTATKNIQYF.

This clonotype was counted between two and nine times. The chain uses TRBV28 and TRBJ1-5, with unresolved D. The germline V gene has CDR1 MDHEN and CDR2 SYDVKM. The CDR3 sequence is 13 residues long. V dropped 1 base and J dropped 5 bases, with 6 bases sitting between them. CDR3 DNA: TGTGCCAGCAGTTTATATCCGGATCAGCCCCAGCATTTT. Its protein is CASSLYPDQPQHF.

The V and J genes are TRBV19 and TRBJ2-7; D unresolved. This CDR3 is 12 amino acids long. The germline V gene has CDR1 LNHDA and CDR2 SQIVND (reference sequence). V lost 5 bases and J lost 3, with 8 bases in between. Written as DNA, the CDR3 is TGTGCCAGTAGTGAGAGCGACTACGAGCAGTACTTC. This sequence encodes CASSESDYEQYF.

The V call is TRBV19, the J call TRBJ2-2; 7 bases align to TRBD1. Germline CDR1 and CDR2: LNHDA and SQIVND (reference sequence). The CDR3 totals 13 residues. J lost 6 bases, V lost 9 bases, and 7 bases had no gene match. The CDR3 nucleotides read TGTGCCAGCAACCCAGGGGGTTCCGGGGAGCTGTTTTTT. Protein sequence: CASNPGGSGELFF.

Turning to this clonotype: A junction end diverges from the germline sequence, so it may reflect a read error. The chain carries TRBV13 and TRBJ1-1, with 9 bases identical to TRBD1. Germline V lookup: CDR1 PRHDT, CDR2 FYEKMQ (reference sequence). The CDR3 spans 14 residues. CDR3 amino acids: CASGLDRGYTEAFF. CDR3 sequence (DNA): TGTGCCAGCGGCTTAGACAGGGGGTACACTGAAGCTTTCTTT.

This clonotype was counted only a few times. A single base separates this from a much larger clone, so it may be a read error. This chain uses TRBV4-1 with TRBJ2-7; D is tentatively TRBD1 or TRBD2 (5 bases each). The CDR3 extends over 15 amino acids. Germline V gene lookup returns CDR1 MGHRA and CDR2 YSYEKL. The CDR3 reads CAGSLLRDGAYEQYF. In DNA form, the CDR3 reads TGCGCCGGCAGCCTACTCCGGGACGGAGCCTACGAGCAGTACTTC.

This clonotype occurred many times. The chain is built from TRBV7-9 and TRBJ2-3; 8 bases fit TRBD1. From germline, CDR1 is SEHNR and CDR2 FQNEAQ (reference sequence). This CDR3 has 15 amino acids. The ends lost 3 bases at V and 4 bases at J; junction bases unmatched: 6. The CDR3 nucleotides read TGTGCCAGCAGCTTTTTACAGGGGGTCGCAGATACGCAGTATTTT. Its translation: CASSFLQGVADTQYF.

Remarks on this clonotype: Being one base from a much bigger clone, this may be a read error. The chain links TRBV7-2 to TRBJ1-1, with 9 bases identical to TRBD1. There are 15 residues in the CDR3. Germline CDR1 SGHTA, CDR2 FQGNSA. The V and J ends lost 2 bases and 6 bases, in that order; junction bases with no gene match: 7. The CDR3 is CASSLSTGGFSEAFF. The DNA for the CDR3 is TGTGCCAGCAGCTTATCGACAGGGGGTTTCTCTGAAGCTTTCTTT.

J is TRBJ2-6 and V is TRBV4-1; weak D call: TRBD1 (5 bases). The CDR3 loop spans 18 amino acids. Germline V gene lookup returns CDR1 MGHRA and CDR2 YSYEKL. V was shortened by 1 base and J by 5 bases, with 18 bases between the two germline ends. CDR3 protein: CASSQGTRRPGWANVLTF. The CDR3 nucleotides are TGCGCCAGCAGCCAAGGGACACGACGCCCTGGTTGGGCCAACGTCCTGACTTTC.

This chain uses TRBV5-4 with TRBJ2-7; D not resolved. This CDR3 region has 16 residues. Germline loops: CDR1 SGHNT, CDR2 YYREEE (reference sequence). V was clipped by 0 bases and J by 0 bases, with 13 bases between them. The chain's CDR3 is CASSLANGLSSYEQYF. In nucleotides, the CDR3 is TGTGCCAGCAGCTTGGCGAACGGGTTGAGCTCCTACGAGCAGTACTTC. Full variable domain (rest looked up from reference TRBV5-4 and TRBJ2-7): ETGVTQSPTHLIKTRGQQVTLRCSSQSGHNTVSWYQQALGQGPQFIFQYYREEENGRGNFPPRFSGLQFPNYSSELNVNALELDDSALYLCASSLANGLSSYEQYFGPGTRLTVT.